This TCR beta chain was found in a study of blood T cell repertoires in COVID-19. The overall study: Sites in the United States, Italy and Spain provided acute and convalescent COVID-19 samples. PBMCs, B-cell-depleted T cells, or T cells were the source of the cDNA or gDNA that made up the material.

The CDR3 runs to 16 residues. Trimming shortened V by 5 bases and J by 1 base, and 17 bases separated the two germline ends. Per germline, CDR1 MDHEN and CDR2 SYDVKM. The study recruited people aged roughly 18 to 100 years across around 24 US areas. Per the original methods: Quantification of nucleated cells was approximated via reference gene primer amplification. Generated by immunoSEQ multiplex PCR, the TCRdb table keeps only in-frame clones and is missing some. V, J and clone size were drawn from that table, and D and trimming were deduced from the DNA. The sample consists of around 130,000 clones, around 84% of them appearing once.

This sequence originates from a man aged 40-49 years with acute COVID-19. Sequencing input: PBMCs or T cells enriched from blood (not recorded which). The gene calls are TRBV28 and TRBJ1-1; no clear D. The CDR3 region has the DNA TGTGCCAGCAGTCCCACCCGAGGGAATTCGAACACTGAAGCTTTCTTT. This translates into CASSPTRGNSNTEAFF.